A selection of T cell receptor beta chains follows, all from one sample in a study of blood T cell repertoires in COVID-19. Sequencing used immunoSEQ multiplex PCR; TCRdb keeps in-frame clones, though not all of them. This table holds over 65,000 clones, roughly 90% found once. Sequenced: peripheral blood. The receptors stem from a human donor in a cohort sampled during active COVID-19. CDR3s include the opening cysteine and the closing phenylalanine or tryptophan. D genes are given only for firm matches. Rows may omit the clone size; those that give it use once, few, many or a size class.

clone_size j_call v_call d_call cdr3_nt cdr3_aa
once TRBJ2-1 TRBV10-1 TRBD2 TGCGCCAGCATCCGAAGGACTAGCGGGAGAGAGGGTGAGCAGTTCTTC CASIRRTSGREGEQFF
- TRBJ1-4 TRBV28 - TGTGCCAGCAGTTTAGACAGGCTTAATGAAAAACTGTTTTTT CASSLDRLNEKLFF
- TRBJ2-2 TRBV7-2 TRBD2 TGTGCCAGCAGCTTACAGAGCGGGAGGGCATTGACCGGGGAGCTGTTTTTT CASSLQSGRALTGELFF
- TRBJ1-2 TRBV6-4 - TGTGCCAGCAGTGACTCAAATGCAGGGAAGGGTGGCTACACCTTC CASSDSNAGKGGYTF
- TRBJ1-1 TRBV3-1/TRBV3-2 - TGTGCCAGCAGCCAGCGGGGGCTGAACACTGAAGCTTTCTTT CASSQRGLNTEAFF
- TRBJ2-7 TRBV3-1/TRBV3-2 - TGTGCCAGCAGCCAGAGGGGGTACTCCTACGAGCAGTACTTC CASSQRGYSYEQYF
once TRBJ2-1 TRBV30 - TGTGCCTGGAGTGTACGGGACAATGAGCAGTTCTTC CAWSVRDNEQFF
- TRBJ2-7 TRBV9 - TGTGCCAGCAGCCCCGTGGGGCAATCCTACGAGCAGTACTTC CASSPVGQSYEQYF
- TRBJ2-3 TRBV5-1 - TGCGCCAGCTGGCAGGAGGATAGATCAGATACGCAGTATTTT CASWQEDRSDTQYF
- TRBJ2-7 TRBV27 - TGTGCCAGCAGTCCGCCGACAGGTGTACTTTTCTACGAGCAGTACTTC CASSPPTGVLFYEQYF